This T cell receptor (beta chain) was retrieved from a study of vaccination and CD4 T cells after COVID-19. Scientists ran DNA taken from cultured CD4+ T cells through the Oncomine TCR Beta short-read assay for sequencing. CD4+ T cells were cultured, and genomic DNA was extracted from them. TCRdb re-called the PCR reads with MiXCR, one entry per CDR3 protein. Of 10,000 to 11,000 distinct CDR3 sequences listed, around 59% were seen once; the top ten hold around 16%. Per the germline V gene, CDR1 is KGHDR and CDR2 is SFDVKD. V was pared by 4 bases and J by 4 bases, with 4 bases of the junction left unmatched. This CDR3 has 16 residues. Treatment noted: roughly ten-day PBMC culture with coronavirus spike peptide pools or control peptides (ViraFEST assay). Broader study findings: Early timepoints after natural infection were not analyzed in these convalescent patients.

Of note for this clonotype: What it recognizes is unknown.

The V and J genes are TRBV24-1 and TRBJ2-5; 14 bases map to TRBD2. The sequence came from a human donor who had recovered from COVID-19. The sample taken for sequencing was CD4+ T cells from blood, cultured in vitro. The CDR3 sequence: CATSDPGTSGRETQYF. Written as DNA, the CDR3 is TGTGCCACCAGTGACCCCGGGACTAGCGGGAGAGAGACCCAGTACTTC.